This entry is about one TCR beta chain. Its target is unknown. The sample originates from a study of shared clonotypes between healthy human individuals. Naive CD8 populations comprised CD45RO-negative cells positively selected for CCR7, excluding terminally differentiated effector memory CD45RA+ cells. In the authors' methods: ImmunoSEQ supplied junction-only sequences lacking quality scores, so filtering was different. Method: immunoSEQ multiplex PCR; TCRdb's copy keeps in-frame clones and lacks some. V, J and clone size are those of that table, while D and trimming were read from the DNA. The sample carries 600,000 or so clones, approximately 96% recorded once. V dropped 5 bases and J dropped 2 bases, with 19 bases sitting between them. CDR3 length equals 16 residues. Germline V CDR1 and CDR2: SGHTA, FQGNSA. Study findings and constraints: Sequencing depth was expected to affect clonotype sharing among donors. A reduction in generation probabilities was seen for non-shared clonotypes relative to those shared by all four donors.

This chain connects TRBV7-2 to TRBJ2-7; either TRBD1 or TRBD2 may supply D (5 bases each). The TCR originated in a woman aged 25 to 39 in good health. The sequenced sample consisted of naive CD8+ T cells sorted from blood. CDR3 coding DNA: TGTGCCAGCAGCCGGAGCCCTTACCGGGGACCCTACGAGCAGTACTTC. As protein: CASSRSPYRGPYEQYF.